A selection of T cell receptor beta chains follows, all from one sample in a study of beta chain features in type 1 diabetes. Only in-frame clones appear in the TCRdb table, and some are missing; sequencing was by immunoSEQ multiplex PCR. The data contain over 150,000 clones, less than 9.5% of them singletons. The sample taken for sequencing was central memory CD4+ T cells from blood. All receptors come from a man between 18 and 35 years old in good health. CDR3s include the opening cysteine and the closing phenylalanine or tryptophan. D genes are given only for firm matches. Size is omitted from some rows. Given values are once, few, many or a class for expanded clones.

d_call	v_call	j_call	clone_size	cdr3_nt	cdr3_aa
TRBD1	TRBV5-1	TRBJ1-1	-	TGCGCCAGCAGCTCGGGGACAGGGGAGAACACTGAAGCTTTCTTT	CASSSGTGENTEAFF
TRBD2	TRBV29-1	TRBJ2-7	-	TGCAGCGTCACCCCCACTAGCGGGAGTTCCGAGCAGTACTTC	CSVTPTSGSSEQYF
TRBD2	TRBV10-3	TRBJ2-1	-	TGTGCCATTAAGACTAGCGGGGGTTTCAATGAGCAGTTCTTC	CAIKTSGGFNEQFF
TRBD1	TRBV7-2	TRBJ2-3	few	TGTGCCACCCAAACAGGGGTAAGCACAGATACGCAGTATTTT	CATQTGVSTDTQYF
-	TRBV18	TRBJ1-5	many	TGTGCCAGCTCACCTGACGGGGGAGCCCAGCATTTT	CASSPDGGAQHF
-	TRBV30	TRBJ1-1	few	TGTGCCTGGAGTGAAAGAGGGAACACTGAAGCTTTCTTT	CAWSERGNTEAFF
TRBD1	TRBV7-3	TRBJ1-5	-	TGTGCCAGCAGCATAGGGGGACAGCAATATAGCAATCAGCCCCAGCATTTT	CASSIGGQQYSNQPQHF
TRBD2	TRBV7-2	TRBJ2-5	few	TGTGCCAGCAGCGGGGGGGTCCAAGAGACCCAGTACTTC	CASSGGVQETQYF
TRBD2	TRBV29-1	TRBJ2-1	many	TGCAGCGTTGAAGATCAGTATAGCGGGAGATACAATGAGCAGTTCTTC	CSVEDQYSGRYNEQFF
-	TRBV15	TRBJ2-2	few	TGTGCCACCAGCAGAGGAGGGAGCTTAAACACCGGGGAGCTGTTTTTT	CATSRGGSLNTGELFF
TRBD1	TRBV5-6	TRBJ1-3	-	TGTGCCAGCAGCCCTACAGGGGGTACTGGAAACACCATATATTTT	CASSPTGGTGNTIYF
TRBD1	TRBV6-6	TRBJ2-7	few	TGTGCCAGCAGTTTCCCGGACAGGACCTACGAGCAGTACTTC	CASSFPDRTYEQYF
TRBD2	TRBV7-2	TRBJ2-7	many	TGTGCCAGCAGCTTAGACAGCGGGAGCCACCAGGAGCAGTACTTC	CASSLDSGSHQEQYF
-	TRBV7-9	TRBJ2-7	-	TGTGCCAGCAGCCCCGGAGAGGCAGGCGGGGAAGAGCAGTACTTC	CASSPGEAGGEEQYF
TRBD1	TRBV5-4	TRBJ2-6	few	TGTGCCAGCAGCTCACAGGGGCTGGGGGCCCCTGGGGCCAACGTCCTGACTTTC	CASSSQGLGAPGANVLTF
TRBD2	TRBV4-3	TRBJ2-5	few	TGCGCCAGCAGCCCCGGACTAGCGGTACGGGGGACCCAGTACTTC	CASSPGLAVRGTQYF
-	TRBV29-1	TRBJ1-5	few	TGCAGCGTTGCGTCCGGGGATCAGCCCCAGCATTTT	CSVASGDQPQHF
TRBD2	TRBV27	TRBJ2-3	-	TGTGCCAGCAGTTTTAGCGGGAGTTCGGTAGATACGCAGTATTTT	CASSFSGSSVDTQYF
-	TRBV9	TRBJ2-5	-	TGTGCCAGCAGCGTAGAGGGGGTACAAGAGACCCAGTACTTC	CASSVEGVQETQYF
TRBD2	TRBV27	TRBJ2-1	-	TGTGCCAGCAGTACAAACCCACCGGGACTAGCGGGAGGGCTGGGTGAGCAGTTCTTC	CASSTNPPGLAGGLGEQFF
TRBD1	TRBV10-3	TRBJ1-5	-	TGTGCCATCAGTTCACAGGGGGCTGGTCAGCCCCAGCATTTT	CAISSQGAGQPQHF
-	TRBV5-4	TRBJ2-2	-	TGTGCCAGCAGTTTTGTGGAGGCCGGGAACACCGGGGAGCTGTTTTTT	CASSFVEAGNTGELFF
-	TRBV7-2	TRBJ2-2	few	TGTGCCAGCAGCCCACAAGGCCGGCAGGGGAACACCGGGGAGCTGTTTTTT	CASSPQGRQGNTGELFF
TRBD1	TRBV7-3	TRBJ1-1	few	TGTGCCAGCAGCCCGACGGGACAGGAGAACACTGAAGCTTTCTTT	CASSPTGQENTEAFF
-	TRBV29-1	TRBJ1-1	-	TGCAGCGTTGAAGGACAGATGAACACTGAAGCTTTCTTT	CSVEGQMNTEAFF
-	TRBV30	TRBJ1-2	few	TGTGCCTGGAGTGTGAACAGTCTGTCCTATGGCTACACCTTC	CAWSVNSLSYGYTF
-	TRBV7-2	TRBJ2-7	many	TGTGCCAGCAGCCCGGATATGGGGGCCGGGTACGAGCAGTACTTC	CASSPDMGAGYEQYF
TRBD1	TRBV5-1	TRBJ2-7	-	TGCGCCAGCAGCGCGGCCGGACAGGGTTACGAGCAGTACTTC	CASSAAGQGYEQYF
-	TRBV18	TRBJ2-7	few	TGTGCCAGCTCACGAGAAAACCAGCAGTACTTC	CASSRENQQYF
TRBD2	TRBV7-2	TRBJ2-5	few	TGTGCCAGCAGCTTTCTGGGACTAGTGAGGGGGACCCAGTACTTC	CASSFLGLVRGTQYF
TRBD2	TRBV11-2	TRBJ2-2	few	TGTGCCAGCAGCTTATCCGGGACTAGCGGGAGACACACCGGGGAGCTGTTTTTT	CASSLSGTSGRHTGELFF
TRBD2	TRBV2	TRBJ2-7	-	TGTGCCAGCAGTAAGGAGGGACTAGGCGCCTACGAGCAGTACTTC	CASSKEGLGAYEQYF
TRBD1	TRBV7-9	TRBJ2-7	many	TGTGCCAGCAGCTCGGACAGGGGACTGTACGAGCAGTACTTC	CASSSDRGLYEQYF
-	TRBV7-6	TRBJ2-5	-	TGTGCCAGCAGCTTAGCGAGGTTTTCTCGGGTAGAAGAGACCCAGTACTTC	CASSLARFSRVEETQYF
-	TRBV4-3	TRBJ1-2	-	TGCGCCAGCAGCCCCCGCACCCGAGACTATGGCTACACCTTC	CASSPRTRDYGYTF
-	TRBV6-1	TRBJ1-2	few	TGTGCCAGCAGTGAACTGGGGCCGACTGACCTACGAACCTTC	CASSELGPTDLRTF
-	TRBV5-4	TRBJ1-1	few	TGTGCCAGCAGCCCGTTACTAGTAGGACAGAGGACAAACACTGAAGCTTTCTTT	CASSPLLVGQRTNTEAFF
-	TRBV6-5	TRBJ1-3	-	TGTGCCAGTAACTCTGGAAACACCATATATTTT	CASNSGNTIYF
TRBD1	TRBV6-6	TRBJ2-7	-	TGTGCCAGCAGTTACTCCTCGGACAGGGGCGAGCAGTACTTC	CASSYSSDRGEQYF
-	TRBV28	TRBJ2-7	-	TGTGCCAGCAGTTTATCCCTCGGACATACCTACGAGCAGTACTTC	CASSLSLGHTYEQYF
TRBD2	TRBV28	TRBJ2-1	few	TGTGCCAGCAGAGTGCAGGGACTAGGGGTAATTGAGCAGTTCTTC	CASRVQGLGVIEQFF
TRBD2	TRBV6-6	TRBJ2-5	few	TGTGCCAGCAGTAGGACTAGCAGGGAGACCCAGTACTTC	CASSRTSRETQYF
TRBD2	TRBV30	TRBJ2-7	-	TGTGCCTGGAGGATAAACCTAGCGGGAGGGCACGAGCAGTACTTC	CAWRINLAGGHEQYF
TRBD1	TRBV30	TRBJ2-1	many	TGTGCCTGGGGACAGGGGGATTACAATGAGCAGTTCTTC	CAWGQGDYNEQFF
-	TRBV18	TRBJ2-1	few	TGTGCCAGCTCACCCAGGACAGCGCCGGGCAATGAGCAGTTCTTC	CASSPRTAPGNEQFF
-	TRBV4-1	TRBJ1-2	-	TGCGCCAGCAGCCAAGATCGCGGCAGGGGCTCTTCCTATGGCTACACCTTC	CASSQDRGRGSSYGYTF
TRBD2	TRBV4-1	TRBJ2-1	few	TGCGCCAGCAGCCAAGATCAGACTAGCGGGAAGTGGATGAAGCAGTTCTTC	CASSQDQTSGKWMKQFF
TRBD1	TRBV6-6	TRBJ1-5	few	TGTGCCAGCAGCTCAGGACAGGACAATCAGCCCCAGCATTTT	CASSSGQDNQPQHF
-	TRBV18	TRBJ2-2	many	TGTGCCAGCTCACCACTCCTTACCGGGGAGCTGTTTTTT	CASSPLLTGELFF
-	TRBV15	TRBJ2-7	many	TGTGCCACCAGCCTTGGACAGAGCGAGCAGTACTTC	CATSLGQSEQYF
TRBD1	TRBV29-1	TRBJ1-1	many	TGCAGCGTCCAACAGGGGGCTGAGAACACTGAAGCTTTCTTT	CSVQQGAENTEAFF
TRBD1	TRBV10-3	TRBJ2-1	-	TGTGCCACCAGACCGGGACAGGGGGACAATGAGCAGTTCTTC	CATRPGQGDNEQFF
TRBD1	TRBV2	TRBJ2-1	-	TGTGCCAGCAGTCCCGGGACAGCTTACAATGAGCAGTTCTTC	CASSPGTAYNEQFF
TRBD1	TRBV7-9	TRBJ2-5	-	TGTGCCAGCAGACCGATAGACAGGGGGGGAGAGACCCAGTACTTC	CASRPIDRGGETQYF
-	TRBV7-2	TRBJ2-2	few	TGTGCCAGCAGGACCCCTAGTTACACCGGGGAGCTGTTTTTT	CASRTPSYTGELFF
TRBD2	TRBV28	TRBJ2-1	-	TGTGCCAGCAGCTCGGCGGGAGGGACCTACAATGAGCAGTTCTTC	CASSSAGGTYNEQFF